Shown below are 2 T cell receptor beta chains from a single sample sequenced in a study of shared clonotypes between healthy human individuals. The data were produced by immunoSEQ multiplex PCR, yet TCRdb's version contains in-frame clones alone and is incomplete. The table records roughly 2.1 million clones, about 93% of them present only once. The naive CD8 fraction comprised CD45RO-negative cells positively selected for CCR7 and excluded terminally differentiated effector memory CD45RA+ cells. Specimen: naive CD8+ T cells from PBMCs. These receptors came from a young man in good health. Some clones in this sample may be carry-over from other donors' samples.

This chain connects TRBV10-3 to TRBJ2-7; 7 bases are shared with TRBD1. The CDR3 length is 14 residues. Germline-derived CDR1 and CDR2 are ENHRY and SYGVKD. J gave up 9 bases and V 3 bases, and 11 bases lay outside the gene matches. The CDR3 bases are TGTGCCATCAGTGAACGGACAGGTGCCAAGGGGCAGTACTTC. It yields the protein CAISERTGAKGQYF.

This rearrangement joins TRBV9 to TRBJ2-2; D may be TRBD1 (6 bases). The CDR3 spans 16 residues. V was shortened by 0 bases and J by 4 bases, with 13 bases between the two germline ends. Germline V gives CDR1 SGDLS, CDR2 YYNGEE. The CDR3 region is CASSVDRVGVTGELFF. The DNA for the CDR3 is TGTGCCAGCAGCGTAGACAGGGTTGGGGTCACCGGGGAGCTGTTTTTT. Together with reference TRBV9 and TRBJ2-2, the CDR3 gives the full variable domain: DSGVTQTPKHLITATGQRVTLRCSPRSGDLSVYWYQQSLDQGLQFLIQYYNGEERAKGNILERFSAQQFPDLHSELNLSSLELGDSALYFCASSVDRVGVTGELFFGEGSRLTVL.